The T cell receptor beta chain under discussion was sequenced for a study of T cells in Graves' hyperthyroidism and ophthalmopathy. From RNA transcripts, TCR beta CDR3 regions were amplified. Using the HTBI primer set, a first-round RT-PCR was run on the TCR CDR3. From the multiplex PCR reads, TCRdb called clonotypes with MiXCR, one entry per CDR3 protein. This table holds around 450,000 distinct CDR3 sequences, 15% to 18% found once. No ophthalmopathy progression within 18 months constituted stable Graves' hyperthyroidism. These patients, aged 18 to 65, had recently diagnosed hyperthyroidism lasting under 2 months. The CDR3 consists of 14 residues. The J segment lost 4 bases and the V segment lost 4 bases, leaving 5 bases of the junction unmatched. Germline V gene data show CDR1 as LGHNA and CDR2 as YNFKEQ.

Sequencing used blood. The chain has TRBV4-2 and TRBJ2-7, with TRBD2 matching 9 bases. The sequence derives from a woman aged 18-29 years with Graves' hyperthyroidism. The CDR3 region is CASSPQRGVYEQYF. As DNA, the CDR3 is TGTGCCAGCAGCCCCCAGCGGGGGGTGTACGAGCAGTACTTC.